Described below is a single TCR beta chain sequence and its context. Germline V gene sequence: CDR1 SEHNR, CDR2 FQNEAQ (reference sequence). The CDR3 spans 12 residues. Deletions cut 8 bases from V and 5 bases from J, with 12 bases between. The data belong to a study of blood T cell repertoires in COVID-19. About the study: Samples came from the United States, Italy and Spain, spanning acute and convalescent COVID-19. The cDNA or gDNA used as material had been derived from T cells, B-cell-depleted T cells, or PBMCs.

Study processing details: Amplification of reference gene primers provided the estimated nucleated cell counts. TCRdb keeps only in-frame clones here, not all; method: immunoSEQ multiplex PCR. V, J and clone size are taken as reported in that table, and D and trimming were inferred from the DNA itself. The table shows 200,000 to 300,000 clones, with just under 85% occurring only once. This receptor was identified in an elderly man with acute or convalescent COVID-19. The sample comprised peripheral blood. The rearrangement links TRBV7-9 to TRBJ2-5; D unresolved. The CDR3 spells CASSELGETQYF. The CDR3 DNA follows: TGTGCCAGCTCCGAGCTCGGGGAGACCCAGTACTTC.